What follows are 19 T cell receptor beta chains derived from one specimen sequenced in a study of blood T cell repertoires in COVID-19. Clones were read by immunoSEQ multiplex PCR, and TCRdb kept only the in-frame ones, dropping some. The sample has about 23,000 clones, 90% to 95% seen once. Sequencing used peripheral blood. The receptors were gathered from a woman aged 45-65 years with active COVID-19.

The CDR3 nucleotides read TGTGCCAGCAGTGATCCCGGGACTCCAGAGGATGAAAAACTGTTTTTT. It is translated as CASSDPGTPEDEKLFF. The V call is TRBV6-1, the J call TRBJ1-4; weak D call: TRBD1 (5 bases). Germline lookup yields CDR1 MNHNS and CDR2 SASEGT. The V gene lost 3 bases and the J gene lost 6 bases, with 17 bases spanning the gap. The CDR3 runs 16 residues.

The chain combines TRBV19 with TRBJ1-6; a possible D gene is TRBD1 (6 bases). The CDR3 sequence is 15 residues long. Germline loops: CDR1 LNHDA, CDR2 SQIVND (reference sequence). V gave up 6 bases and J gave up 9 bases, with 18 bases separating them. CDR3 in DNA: TGTGCCAGTAGCCCGGCGGGGGGGCCGGCTTCACCCCTCCACTTT. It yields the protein CASSPAGGPASPLHF.

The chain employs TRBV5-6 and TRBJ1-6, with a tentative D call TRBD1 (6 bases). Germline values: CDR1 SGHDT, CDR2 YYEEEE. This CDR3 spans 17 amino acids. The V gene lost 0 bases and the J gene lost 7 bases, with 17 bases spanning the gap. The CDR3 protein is CASSLGGGGRINSPLHF. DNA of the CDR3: TGTGCCAGCAGCTTGGGTGGGGGGGGCCGGATAAATTCACCCCTCCACTTT.

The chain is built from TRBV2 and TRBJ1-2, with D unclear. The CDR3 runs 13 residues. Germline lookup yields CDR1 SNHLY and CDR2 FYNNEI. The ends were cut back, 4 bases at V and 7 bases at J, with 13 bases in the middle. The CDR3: CASSADYSRGYTF. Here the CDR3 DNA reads TGTGCCAGCAGTGCCGACTATAGTCGTGGCTACACCTTC.

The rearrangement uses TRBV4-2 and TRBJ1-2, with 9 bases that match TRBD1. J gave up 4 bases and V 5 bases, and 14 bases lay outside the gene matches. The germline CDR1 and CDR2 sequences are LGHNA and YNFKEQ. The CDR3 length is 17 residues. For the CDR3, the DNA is TGTGCCAGCAGCAAGGGACAGGGAGAAATGTCGGGCTATGGCTACACCTTC. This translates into CASSKGQGEMSGYGYTF.

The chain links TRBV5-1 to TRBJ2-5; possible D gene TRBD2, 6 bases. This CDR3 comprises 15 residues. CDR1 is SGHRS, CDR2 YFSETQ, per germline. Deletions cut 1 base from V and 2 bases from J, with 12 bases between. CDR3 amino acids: CASSLLGRFQETQYF. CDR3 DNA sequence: TGCGCCAGCAGCTTGCTAGGGAGGTTTCAAGAGACCCAGTACTTC.

The CDR3 loop reads CASSVNPGHLGETQYF. The CDR3 DNA reads TGTGCCAGCAGCGTAAACCCGGGACATTTGGGGGAGACCCAGTACTTC. The chain uses TRBV11-2 and TRBJ2-5; tentative D call: TRBD1 (6 bases). The V end lost 5 bases, the J end lost 5 bases, and 21 bases lay between the germline ends. The CDR3 is made up of 16 amino acids. Germline CDR1 is SGHAT and CDR2 is FQNNGV.

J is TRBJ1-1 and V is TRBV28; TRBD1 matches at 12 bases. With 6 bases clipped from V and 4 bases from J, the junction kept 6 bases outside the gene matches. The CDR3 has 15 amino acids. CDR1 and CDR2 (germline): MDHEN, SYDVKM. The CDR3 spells CASRSGTGGITEAFF. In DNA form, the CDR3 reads TGTGCCAGCAGATCCGGGACAGGGGGCATCACTGAAGCTTTCTTT.

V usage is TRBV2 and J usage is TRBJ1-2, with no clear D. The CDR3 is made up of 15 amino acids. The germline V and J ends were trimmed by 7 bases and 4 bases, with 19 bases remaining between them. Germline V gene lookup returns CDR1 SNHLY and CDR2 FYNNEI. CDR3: CASTPRVGAPYGYTF. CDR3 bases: TGTGCCAGCACCCCGAGGGTGGGAGCTCCCTATGGCTACACCTTC.

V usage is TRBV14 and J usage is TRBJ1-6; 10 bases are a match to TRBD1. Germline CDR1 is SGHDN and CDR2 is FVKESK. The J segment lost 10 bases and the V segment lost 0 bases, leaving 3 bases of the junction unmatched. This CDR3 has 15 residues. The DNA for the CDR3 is TGTGCCAGCAGCCAAGATTGGACAGGGGGATCACCCCTCCACTTT. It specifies CASSQDWTGGSPLHF.

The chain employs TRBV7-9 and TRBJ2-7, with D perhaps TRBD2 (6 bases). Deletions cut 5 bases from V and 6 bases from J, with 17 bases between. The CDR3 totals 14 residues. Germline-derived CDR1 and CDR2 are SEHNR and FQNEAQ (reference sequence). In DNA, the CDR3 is TGTGCCAGCAGCCGCGGGGAATCAGTGCGCGAGCAGTACTTC. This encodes CASSRGESVREQYF.

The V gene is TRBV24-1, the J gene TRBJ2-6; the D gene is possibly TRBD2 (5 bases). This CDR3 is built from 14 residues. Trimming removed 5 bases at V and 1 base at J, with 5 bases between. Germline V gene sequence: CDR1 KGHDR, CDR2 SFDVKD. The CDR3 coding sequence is TGTGCCACCAGTGCGGGATCTGGGGCCAACGTCCTGACTTTC. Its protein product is CATSAGSGANVLTF.

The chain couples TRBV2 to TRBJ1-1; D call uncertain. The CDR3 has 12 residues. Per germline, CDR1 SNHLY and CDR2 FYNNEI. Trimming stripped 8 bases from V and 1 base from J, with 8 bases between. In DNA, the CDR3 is TGTGCCAGCTCAGGTGGGAACACTGAAGCTTTCTTT. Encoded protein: CASSGGNTEAFF.

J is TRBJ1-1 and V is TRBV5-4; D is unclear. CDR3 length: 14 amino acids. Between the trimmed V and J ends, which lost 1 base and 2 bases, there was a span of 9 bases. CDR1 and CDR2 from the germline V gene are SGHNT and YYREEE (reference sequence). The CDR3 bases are TGTGCCAGCAGCTTGAACAGCTTTAACACTGAAGCTTTCTTT. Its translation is CASSLNSFNTEAFF.

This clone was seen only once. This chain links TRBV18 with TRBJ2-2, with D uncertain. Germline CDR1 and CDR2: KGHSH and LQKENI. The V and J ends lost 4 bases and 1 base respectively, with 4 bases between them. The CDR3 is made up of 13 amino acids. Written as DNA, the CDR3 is TGTGCCAGCTCACAGAGGAACACCGGGGAGCTGTTTTTT. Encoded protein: CASSQRNTGELFF.

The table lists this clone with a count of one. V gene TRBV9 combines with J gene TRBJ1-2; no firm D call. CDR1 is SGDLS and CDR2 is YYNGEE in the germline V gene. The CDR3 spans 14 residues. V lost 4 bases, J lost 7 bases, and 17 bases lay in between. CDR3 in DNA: TGTGCCAGCAGCCCCATCGGGGAAAGTAGTGGCTACACCTTC. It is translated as CASSPIGESSGYTF.

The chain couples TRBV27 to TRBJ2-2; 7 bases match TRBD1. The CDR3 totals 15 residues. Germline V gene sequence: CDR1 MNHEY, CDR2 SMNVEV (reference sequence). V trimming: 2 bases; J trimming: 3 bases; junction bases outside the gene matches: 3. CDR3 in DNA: TGTGCCAGCAGTTTAACAGGGGCGCACACCGGGGAGCTGTTTTTT. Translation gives CASSLTGAHTGELFF.

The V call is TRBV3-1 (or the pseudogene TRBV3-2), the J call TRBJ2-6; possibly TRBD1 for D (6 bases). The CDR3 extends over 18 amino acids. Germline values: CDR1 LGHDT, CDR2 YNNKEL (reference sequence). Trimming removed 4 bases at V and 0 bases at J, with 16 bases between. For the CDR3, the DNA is TGTGCCAGCAGCCCTACCCCGGGACACCTCTCTGGGGCCAACGTCCTGACTTTC. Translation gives CASSPTPGHLSGANVLTF.

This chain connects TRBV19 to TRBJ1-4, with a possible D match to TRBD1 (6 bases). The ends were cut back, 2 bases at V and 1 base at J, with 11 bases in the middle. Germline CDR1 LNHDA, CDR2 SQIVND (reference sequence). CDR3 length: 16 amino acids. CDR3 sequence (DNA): TGTGCCAGTAGTATACGGGGGGCAGGAACTAATGAAAAACTGTTTTTT. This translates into CASSIRGAGTNEKLFF.